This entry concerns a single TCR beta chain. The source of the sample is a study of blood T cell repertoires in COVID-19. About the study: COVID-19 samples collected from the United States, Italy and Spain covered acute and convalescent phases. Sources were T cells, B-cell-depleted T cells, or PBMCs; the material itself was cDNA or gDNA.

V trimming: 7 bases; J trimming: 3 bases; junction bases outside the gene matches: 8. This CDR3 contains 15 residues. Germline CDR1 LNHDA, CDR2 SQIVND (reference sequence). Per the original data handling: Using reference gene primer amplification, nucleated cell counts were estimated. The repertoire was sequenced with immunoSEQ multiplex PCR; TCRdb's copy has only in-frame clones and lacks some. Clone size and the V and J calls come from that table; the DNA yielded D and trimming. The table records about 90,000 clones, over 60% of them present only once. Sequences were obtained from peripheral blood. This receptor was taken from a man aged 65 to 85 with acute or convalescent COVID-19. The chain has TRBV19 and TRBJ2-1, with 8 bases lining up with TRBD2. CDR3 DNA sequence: TGTGCCAGTACCGAAAGCGGGAGTGGCTACAATGAGCAGTTCTTC. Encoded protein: CASTESGSGYNEQFF.